Following are 11 T cell receptor beta chains from one sample sequenced in a study of CD8 T cells in ankylosing spondylitis. Points from the study as a whole: Roughly eight highly homologous variants made up a TCR beta motif, and this motif appeared characteristic of ankylosing spondylitis blood.

Via MiXCR, TCRdb re-called the 5' RACE reads, giving one row per CDR3 protein. The data hold hundreds of thousands of distinct CDR3 sequences, with about 18% observed a single time. Their antigen targets remain unknown. Sequenced sample: blood, either unsorted or a sorted T cell fraction (not recorded which). The receptors come from a male donor with ankylosing spondylitis.

This chain links TRBV19 with TRBJ1-5; 9 bases fit TRBD1. The CDR3 totals 15 residues. V dropped 5 bases and J dropped 3; count of bases not matched to a gene: 5. Germline-derived CDR1 and CDR2 are LNHDA and SQIVND (reference sequence). The DNA for the CDR3 is TGTGCCAGTAGTTGGGGACAGGGAAACAATCAGCCCCAGCATTTT. It encodes CASSWGQGNNQPQHF.

V is TRBV7-8 and J is TRBJ2-7; maybe TRBD1 (5 bases). The CDR3 contains 14 residues. Germline values: CDR1 SGHVS, CDR2 FQNEAQ. V gave up 7 bases and J gave up 5 bases, with 18 bases separating them. The CDR3 nucleotides are TGTGCCAGCAACCAAGACAGTTGGCTGGACGAGCAGTACTTC. It translates to CASNQDSWLDEQYF.

Ten or more counts support this clonotype. V usage is TRBV27 and J usage is TRBJ2-2; D is ambiguous. The CDR3 has 14 residues. Trimming pared 3 bases from V and 6 bases from J, leaving 11 bases between. Germline CDR1 MNHEY, CDR2 SMNVEV (reference sequence). Written as DNA, the CDR3 is TGTGCCAGCAGTTTCTCGAATTACCCCGGGGAGCTGTTTTTT. Protein sequence: CASSFSNYPGELFF.

The genes are TRBV4-1 and TRBJ2-7; TRBD1 agrees at 8 bases. The CDR3 loop spans 16 amino acids. Per germline, CDR1 MGHRA and CDR2 YSYEKL. Trimming took 0 bases from V and 4 from J; bases not matched to a gene: 8. CDR3 DNA: TGCGCCAGCAGCCAAGAAACAGGGGGAGGTCCATACGAGCAGTACTTC. Translation gives CASSQETGGGPYEQYF.

The chain employs TRBV2 and TRBJ1-5, with TRBD1 matching 7 bases. The junction had 9 bases not matched to a gene; V was cut back by 4 bases and J by 0 bases. Per the germline V gene, CDR1 is SNHLY and CDR2 is FYNNEI. This CDR3 comprises 17 residues. The CDR3 loop is CASSGPGGENSNQPQHF. The CDR3 DNA reads TGTGCCAGCAGTGGGCCAGGGGGGGAAAATAGCAATCAGCCCCAGCATTTT.

The gene calls are TRBV6-1 and TRBJ2-3; 7 bases map to TRBD1. Germline CDR1 and CDR2: MNHNS and SASEGT. The CDR3 has 15 amino acids. V shed 5 bases, J shed 0 bases, and the junction held 5 bases outside the gene matches. The CDR3 bases are TGTGCCAGCAGTATCATGACAGGGAGCACAGATACGCAGTATTTT. Amino acid sequence: CASSIMTGSTDTQYF.

The V and J genes are TRBV6-2 or TRBV6-3 and TRBJ1-2; D remains unclear. Per germline, CDR1 MNHEY and CDR2 SVGEGT. The CDR3 sequence is 12 residues long. V dropped 8 bases and J dropped 3 bases, with 10 bases sitting between them. The CDR3: CASRGTYYGYTF. The CDR3 DNA reads TGTGCCAGCCGTGGAACCTACTATGGCTACACCTTC.

This clonotype appeared a few times. The CDR3 reads CASSLGLAGDQFF. CDR3 DNA: TGCGCCAGCAGCTTGGGGCTAGCGGGGGATCAGTTCTTC. The chain links TRBV5-1 to TRBJ2-1; 10 nucleotides agree with TRBD2. Germline CDR1 reads SGHRS; CDR2 reads YFSETQ. This CDR3 is 13 amino acids long. The trim removed 0 bases at V and 13 bases at J, leaving 4 bases unmatched. The full variable domain, rest sourced from reference TRBV5-1 and TRBJ2-1, is KAGVTQTPRYLIKTRGQQVTLSCSPISGHRSVSWYQQTPGQGLQFLFEYFSETQRNKGNFPGRFSGRQFSNSRSEMNVSTLELGDSALYLCASSLGLAGDQFFGPGTRLTVL.

The CDR3 bases are TGCGCCAGCAGCTTGGCCTGGGGGGGGTACAATGAGCAGTTCTTC. Protein: CASSLAWGGYNEQFF. The chain combines TRBV5-1 with TRBJ2-1; 7 bases map to TRBD2. The V gene's germline CDR1 is SGHRS and CDR2 YFSETQ. V trimming: 0 bases; J trimming: 4 bases; junction bases outside the gene matches: 4. The CDR3 is 15 residues long. Variable domain in full (rest from reference TRBV5-1 and TRBJ2-1): KAGVTQTPRYLIKTRGQQVTLSCSPISGHRSVSWYQQTPGQGLQFLFEYFSETQRNKGNFPGRFSGRQFSNSRSEMNVSTLELGDSALYLCASSLAWGGYNEQFFGPGTRLTVL.

This clonotype was counted only a few times. The chain links TRBV5-1 to TRBJ1-1; D not certain. CDR3 length equals 13 residues. Germline loops: CDR1 SGHRS, CDR2 YFSETQ. The V gene lost 1 base and the J gene lost 7 bases, with 11 bases spanning the gap. This CDR3 is CASSLSYADEAFF. DNA of the CDR3: TGCGCCAGCAGCTTGAGTTACGCGGATGAAGCTTTCTTT.

This clonotype was seen only a few times. The gene calls are TRBV4-2 and TRBJ2-1; possibly TRBD1 for D (6 bases). Germline loops: CDR1 LGHNA, CDR2 YNFKEQ. CDR3 length equals 17 residues. V was shortened by 0 bases and J by 1 base, with 13 bases between the two germline ends. Written as DNA, the CDR3 is TGTGCCAGCAGCCAAGAGGGACATTCAAGGTCCTACAATGAGCAGTTCTTC. Its protein is CASSQEGHSRSYNEQFF.